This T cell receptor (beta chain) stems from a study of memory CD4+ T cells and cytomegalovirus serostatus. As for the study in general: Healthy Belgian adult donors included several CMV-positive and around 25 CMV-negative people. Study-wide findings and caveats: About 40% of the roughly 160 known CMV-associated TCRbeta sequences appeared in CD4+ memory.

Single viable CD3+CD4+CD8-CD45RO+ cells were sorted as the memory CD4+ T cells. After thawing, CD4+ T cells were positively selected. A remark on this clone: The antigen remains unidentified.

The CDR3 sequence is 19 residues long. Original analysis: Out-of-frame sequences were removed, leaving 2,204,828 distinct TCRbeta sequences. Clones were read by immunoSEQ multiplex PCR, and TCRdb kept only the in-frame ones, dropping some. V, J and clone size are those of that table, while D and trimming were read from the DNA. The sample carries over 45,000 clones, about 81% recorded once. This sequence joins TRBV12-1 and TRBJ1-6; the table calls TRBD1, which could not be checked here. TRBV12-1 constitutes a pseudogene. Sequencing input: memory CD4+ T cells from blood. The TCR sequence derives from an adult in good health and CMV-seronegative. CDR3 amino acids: CASSFAPAGSSSYNSPLHF. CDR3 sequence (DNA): TGTGCCAGCAGCTTTGCGCCGGCAGGCTCAAGCTCCTATAATTCACCCCTCCACTTT.